These 13 T cell receptor beta chains originate from one sample sequenced in a study of early T cells in non-severe SARS-CoV-2 infection. TCRdb analysed the 5' RACE reads with MiXCR anew, one entry per CDR3 protein. Among over 60,000 distinct CDR3 sequences listed, 9.5% to 15% were seen once. Sequencing used whole blood, obtained at baseline. The receptors were sampled from an adult who was a healthcare worker with PCR-confirmed SARS-CoV-2 infection or an uninfected control (not recorded which).

This clonotype was counted only a few times. V usage is TRBV12-3 or TRBV12-4 and J usage is TRBJ1-2, with D uncertain. The length of the CDR3 is 14 residues. V was cut by 5 bases and J by 4 bases, with 14 bases left in between. CDR3 amino acids: CASSPHEGIYGYTF. CDR3 coding DNA: TGTGCCAGCAGTCCCCATGAGGGAATCTATGGCTACACCTTC.

The V call is TRBV28, the J call TRBJ1-5; no definite D call. Germline CDR1 reads MDHEN; CDR2 reads SYDVKM. This CDR3 is 12 amino acids long. Trimming shortened V by 1 base and J by 6 bases, and 4 bases separated the two germline ends. The CDR3 DNA follows: TGTGCCAGCAGTTTATCCGGTCAGCCCCAGCATTTT. Its protein is CASSLSGQPQHF. The full variable domain, rest sourced from reference TRBV28 and TRBJ1-5, is DVKVTQSSRYLVKRTGEKVFLECVQDMDHENMFWYRQDPGLGLRLIYFSYDVKMKEKGDIPEGYSVSREKKERFSLILESASTNQTSMYLCASSLSGQPQHFGDGTRLSIL.

V and J are TRBV13 and TRBJ2-3; TRBD1 aligns across 8 bases. V was pared by 5 bases and J by 2 bases, with 3 bases of the junction left unmatched. Germline V gene lookup returns CDR1 PRHDT and CDR2 FYEKMQ (reference sequence). The CDR3 is made up of 14 amino acids. CDR3 sequence reads: CASSPDRVTDTQYF. CDR3 nucleotide sequence: TGTGCCAGCAGCCCGGACAGGGTCACAGATACGCAGTATTTT. Supplemented by reference TRBV13 and TRBJ2-3, the full variable domain reads AAGVIQSPRHLIKEKRETATLKCYPIPRHDTVYWYQQGPGQDPQFLISFYEKMQSDKGSIPDRFSAQQFSDYHSELNMSSLELGDSALYFCASSPDRVTDTQYFGPGTRLTVL.

In nucleotides, the CDR3 is TGTGCCAGCAGACAGACTAGCGGGGGGGCCCATGAGCAGTTCTTC. It is translated as CASRQTSGGAHEQFF. The V call is TRBV6-2 or TRBV6-3, the J call TRBJ2-1, with 14 bases that match TRBD2. V was clipped by 6 bases and J by 8 bases; unmatched bases: 6. The CDR3 has 15 amino acids. Germline values: CDR1 MNHEY, CDR2 SVGEGT.

The CDR3 protein is CASSQDYEQGGSPLHF. Written as DNA, the CDR3 is TGCGCCAGCAGCCAAGATTACGAGCAGGGCGGATCACCCCTCCACTTT. The J gene is TRBJ1-6, the V gene TRBV4-3, with D tentatively TRBD1 (5 bases). Trimming removed 0 bases from V and 10 bases from J, with 16 bases in between. There are 16 residues in the CDR3. CDR1 LGHNA and CDR2 YSLEER come from the germline V gene.

This chain uses TRBV7-2 with TRBJ1-1; no reliable D call. Trimming took off 5 bases at V and 6 bases at J, with 13 bases between the two ends. Germline loops: CDR1 SGHTA, CDR2 FQGNSA. The CDR3 loop spans 13 amino acids. The CDR3 sequence is CASSRSVYAEAFF. The CDR3 DNA sequence: TGTGCCAGCAGCCGCTCAGTTTATGCTGAAGCTTTCTTT.

This clonotype was counted at least ten times. V usage is TRBV11-2 and J usage is TRBJ2-5; D not certain. This CDR3 is 11 amino acids long. V shed 4 bases and J shed 5 bases, with 5 bases lying between them. The germline CDR1 and CDR2 sequences are SGHAT and FQNNGV. The CDR3 here is CASSSRETQYF. The CDR3 DNA follows: TGTGCCAGCAGCTCCCGGGAGACCCAGTACTTC.

V and J are TRBV20-1 and TRBJ2-7, with D tentatively TRBD1 or TRBD2 (5 bases each). This CDR3 has 13 residues. Looked up from germline, CDR1 is DFQATT and CDR2 is SNEGSKA (reference sequence). The CDR3 bases are TGCAGAGCGCAACGGGGACCGTCCTACGAGCAGTACTTC. Protein sequence: CRAQRGPSYEQYF.

In its sample, this clonotype was seen many times. The chain employs TRBV7-3 and TRBJ2-3, with 8 bases aligning to TRBD2. After removal of 5 bases from V and 1 base from J, the junction contained 5 bases not matched to a gene. The germline V gene has CDR1 SGHTA and CDR2 FQGTGA. The CDR3 spans 15 residues. In DNA form, the CDR3 reads TGTGCCAGCAGCAAAAGCGGGGGCCGCACAGATACGCAGTATTTT. Encoded protein: CASSKSGGRTDTQYF.

This chain links TRBV2 with TRBJ2-7; 8 bases agree with TRBD1. This CDR3 is 14 amino acids long. Germline CDR1 and CDR2: SNHLY and FYNNEI. The CDR3 region has the DNA TGTGCTGCCGGGACAGGCCAAAGCTCCTACGAGCAGTACTTC. Amino acid sequence: CAAGTGQSSYEQYF.

The genes are TRBV28 and TRBJ1-1, with a tentative D call TRBD1 (6 bases). The CDR3 is 14 amino acids. Per germline, CDR1 MDHEN and CDR2 SYDVKM. The V end was cut by 5 bases, the J end by 1 base, with 11 bases between. This CDR3 reads CASSPTGTNTEAFF. The CDR3 coding sequence is TGTGCCAGCAGTCCCACAGGGACGAACACTGAAGCTTTCTTT.

This clonotype was counted a few times. This chain links TRBV4-2 with TRBJ2-5, with 8 positions matching TRBD2. The CDR3 runs to 16 residues. Germline values: CDR1 LGHNA, CDR2 YNFKEQ. V lost 1 base, J lost 4 bases, and 8 bases stayed unmatched. CDR3 amino acids: CASSQVHGGAGETQYF. The CDR3 coding sequence is TGTGCCAGCAGCCAAGTACACGGGGGGGCCGGAGAGACCCAGTACTTC.

The V and J genes are TRBV4-1 and TRBJ1-1, with D unresolved. The V gene's germline CDR1 is MGHRA and CDR2 YSYEKL. The CDR3 spans 15 residues. The V end lost 3 bases, the J end lost 1 base, and 12 bases lay between the germline ends. CDR3 sequence: CASSHPLRGNTEAFF. DNA of the CDR3: TGCGCCAGCAGCCACCCCCTTCGAGGGAACACTGAAGCTTTCTTT.